What follows are 23 T cell receptor beta chains derived from one specimen sequenced in a study of cytomegalovirus exposure and HLA in healthy donors. Assay used: immunoSEQ multiplex PCR; TCRdb lists only in-frame clones, some missing. The sample shows some 150,000 clones, roughly nine tenths of them seen only once. Source material: PBMCs. Source of these receptors: a woman between 18 and 30 years old in good health and CMV-seropositive.

This clone was found many times. J is TRBJ2-3 and V is TRBV6-4; D might be TRBD2 (5 bases). Trimming pared 6 bases from V and 5 bases from J, leaving 15 bases between. CDR3 length: 14 residues. CDR1 MRHNA and CDR2 SNTAGT come from the germline V gene. CDR3 nucleotide sequence: TGTGCCAGCAGCGCCGCTGGCCGGGGAGATACGCAGTATTTT. This sequence encodes CASSAAGRGDTQYF.

CDR3 coding DNA: TGTGCCAGCTCACCAAAGCGGGAGGGGTCGTACAATGAGCAGTTCTTC. Amino acid sequence: CASSPKREGSYNEQFF. The chain recombines TRBV18 with TRBJ2-1; the match to TRBD2 covers 10 bases. Losses at the gene ends were 2 bases for V and 4 bases for J; bases not matched to a gene: 5. From germline, CDR1 is KGHSH and CDR2 LQKENI. CDR3 length: 16 residues.

The rearrangement links TRBV6-5 to TRBJ2-7; no reliable D call. Germline lookup yields CDR1 MNHEY and CDR2 SVGAGI. Trimming pared 0 bases from V and 5 bases from J, leaving 11 bases between. This CDR3 is 14 amino acids long. The CDR3 coding sequence is TGTGCCAGCAGTTACTCGACCAGGCCCCACGAGCAGTACTTC. Protein: CASSYSTRPHEQYF.

V gene TRBV6-1 combines with J gene TRBJ2-7; 8 positions agree with TRBD1. CDR1 and CDR2 from the germline V gene are MNHNS and SASEGT. J gave up 5 bases and V 6 bases, and 12 bases lay outside the gene matches. The CDR3 has 15 amino acids. The CDR3 sequence: CASSPDRARFNEQYF. In DNA, the CDR3 is TGTGCCAGCAGCCCGGACAGGGCCCGATTCAACGAGCAGTACTTC.

The rearrangement joins TRBV6-1 to TRBJ2-7; 9 nucleotides agree with TRBD2. There are 13 residues in the CDR3. CDR1 and CDR2 from the germline V gene are MNHNS and SASEGT. Trimming removed 6 bases from V and 4 bases from J; junction bases left unmatched: 4. The CDR3 DNA is TGTGCCAGCAGCCAGCGGGAGGTGTACGAGCAGTACTTC. Translated: CASSQREVYEQYF.

This clone was counted between two and nine times. The chain carries TRBV30 and TRBJ1-5; D possibly corresponds to TRBD1 (5 bases). Germline V lookup: CDR1 GTSNPN, CDR2 SVGIG (reference sequence). The CDR3 length is 15 residues. The V gene lost 3 bases and the J gene lost 5 bases, with 17 bases spanning the gap. This CDR3 reads CAWSDSTGFDQPQHF. CDR3 nucleotides: TGTGCCTGGAGCGACAGTACAGGATTCGATCAGCCCCAGCATTTT.

V and J are TRBV5-6 and TRBJ2-7; TRBD2 aligns across 8 bases. The CDR3 sequence is 14 residues long. Germline loops: CDR1 SGHDT, CDR2 YYEEEE. After removal of 2 bases from V and 6 bases from J, the junction contained 7 bases not matched to a gene. CDR3 amino acids: CASSFSGTVSEQYF. DNA for the CDR3: TGTGCCAGCAGCTTTAGCGGGACGGTCTCCGAGCAGTACTTC.

The rearrangement uses TRBV6-1 and TRBJ2-5, with 8 bases aligning to TRBD2. Trimming at V came to 7 bases and at J to 10 bases, leaving 11 bases not matched to a gene. Germline values: CDR1 MNHNS, CDR2 SASEGT. The CDR3 loop spans 13 amino acids. In DNA form, the CDR3 reads TGTGCCAGCATCTCTAGCGGGCTACAGGGCCAGTACTTC. Amino acids: CASISSGLQGQYF.

V is TRBV4-2 and J is TRBJ2-4, with 9 bases identical to TRBD2. Germline V gene data show CDR1 as LGHNA and CDR2 as YNFKEQ. This CDR3 comprises 19 residues. V shed 0 bases, J shed 1 base, and the junction held 10 bases outside the gene matches. In nucleotides, the CDR3 is TGTGCCAGCAGCCAAGACTGGGCTAGCGGGGTGCGGGCCAAAAACATTCAGTACTTC. Translation gives CASSQDWASGVRAKNIQYF.

V and J are TRBV4-3 and TRBJ1-5, with no clear D. The CDR3 sequence is 13 residues long. Trimming stripped 0 bases from V and 6 bases from J, with 6 bases between. CDR1 and CDR2 (germline): LGHNA, YSLEER. CDR3: CASSQDYGQPQHF. Here the CDR3 DNA reads TGCGCCAGCAGCCAAGATTACGGTCAGCCCCAGCATTTT.

The rearrangement uses TRBV2 and TRBJ1-2, with TRBD1 matching 7 bases. Germline CDR1 is SNHLY and CDR2 is FYNNEI. The CDR3 has 14 amino acids. V was pared by 6 bases and J by 1 base, with 5 bases of the junction left unmatched. Here the CDR3 reads CASRAGQINYGYTF. For the CDR3, the DNA is TGTGCCAGCAGGGCGGGACAGATTAACTATGGCTACACCTTC.

This clone was recorded once. The V and J genes are TRBV10-2 and TRBJ2-6; TRBD2 aligns across 12 bases. The CDR3 spans 17 residues. The ends lost 8 bases at V and 1 base at J; junction bases unmatched: 6. CDR1 WSHSY and CDR2 SAAADI come from the germline V gene. CDR3 in DNA: TGCGCCAGCTCTAGCGGGAGGGCCTCGTCTGGGGCCAACGTCCTGACTTTC. Its translation: CASSSGRASSGANVLTF.

This clone was counted a few times. V usage is TRBV6-4 and J usage is TRBJ2-1; 11 bases align to TRBD2. Germline loops: CDR1 MRHNA, CDR2 SNTAGT. This CDR3 spans 16 amino acids. V shed 3 bases, J shed 4 bases, and the junction held 5 bases outside the gene matches. In DNA, the CDR3 is TGTGCCAGCAGTGAAAGGGGGACTAGCGGATACAATGAGCAGTTCTTC. Its translation is CASSERGTSGYNEQFF.

The chain has TRBV10-3 and TRBJ2-7; TRBD1 agrees at 7 bases. The V gene end was trimmed by 6 bases and the J gene end by 5 bases; junction bases not matched to a gene: 7. The length of the CDR3 is 13 residues. The V gene's germline CDR1 is ENHRY and CDR2 SYGVKD. CDR3 amino acids: CAIRVDRDDEQYF. DNA for the CDR3: TGTGCCATCAGGGTAGACAGGGACGACGAGCAGTACTTC.

There are a few counts of this clone. The chain links TRBV7-9 to TRBJ1-1, with D uncertain. V was shortened by 5 bases and J by 7 bases, with 8 bases between the two germline ends. CDR1 is SEHNR, CDR2 FQNEAQ, per germline (reference sequence). The CDR3 sequence is 11 residues long. The CDR3, as DNA: TGTGCCAGCAGCCCGGACTTTGAAGCTTTCTTT. This translates into CASSPDFEAFF.

The chain recombines TRBV19 with TRBJ2-7; 7 positions match TRBD1. The CDR3 contains 13 residues. J gave up 3 bases and V 8 bases, and 7 bases lay outside the gene matches. Germline values: CDR1 LNHDA, CDR2 SQIVND (reference sequence). CDR3 loop: CASSGQLSYEQYF. The DNA for the CDR3 is TGTGCCAGTTCGGGACAGCTTAGCTACGAGCAGTACTTC. Full variable domain (rest looked up from reference TRBV19 and TRBJ2-7): DGGITQSPKYLFRKEGQNVTLSCEQNLNHDAMYWYRQDPGQGLRLIYYSQIVNDFQKGDIAEGYSVSREKKESFPLTVTSAQKNPTAFYLCASSGQLSYEQYFGPGTRLTVT.

The J gene is TRBJ1-1, the V gene TRBV29-1; TRBD1 matches at 7 bases. The CDR3 has 13 amino acids. CDR1 is SQVTM and CDR2 is ANQGSEA in the germline V gene. V was clipped by 7 bases and J by 6 bases; unmatched bases: 11. CDR3 sequence reads: CSALRQGSSEAFF. The CDR3, as DNA: TGCAGCGCTTTGCGACAGGGTAGCTCTGAAGCTTTCTTT.

V and J are TRBV23-1 and TRBJ2-7, with D perhaps TRBD2 (5 bases). TRBV23-1 is flagged as an ORF with uncertain function. This CDR3 comprises 14 residues. V was cut by 4 bases and J by 3 bases, with 13 bases left in between. CDR3 sequence (DNA): TGCGCCAGCAGTCCTAGGCGGGTGGGCTACGAGCAGTACTTC. Translating gives CASSPRRVGYEQYF.

J is TRBJ1-2 and V is TRBV6-6; weak D call: TRBD1 (5 bases). Trimming pared 7 bases from V and 5 bases from J, leaving 20 bases between. CDR3 length: 15 residues. Per germline, CDR1 MNHNY and CDR2 SVGAGI (reference sequence). The DNA of the CDR3 is TGTGCCAGCACCGACCCCGCGCAGGGAAGTTATGGCTACACCTTC. It translates to CASTDPAQGSYGYTF.

This chain connects TRBV5-1 to TRBJ2-1, with TRBD2 as a possible D gene (5 bases). V lost 2 bases, J lost 2 bases, and 14 bases lay in between. Germline CDR1 reads SGHRS; CDR2 reads YFSETQ. This CDR3 has 16 residues. CDR3 DNA: TGCGCCAGCAGCTTATATGGTGGGAGAACCTACAATGAGCAGTTCTTC. It yields the protein CASSLYGGRTYNEQFF.

Regarding this clone: Additional DNA sequences in this sample encode the identical CDR3. V and J are TRBV30 and TRBJ2-6; a weak D match, TRBD2 (5 bases). Germline CDR1 and CDR2: GTSNPN and SVGIG (reference sequence). The CDR3 length is 15 residues. Trimming removed 0 bases at V and 4 bases at J, with 10 bases between. The CDR3 sequence: CAWSVRGPGANVLTF. CDR3 sequence (DNA): TGTGCCTGGAGTGTTCGAGGGCCAGGGGCCAACGTCCTGACTTTC.

The V call is TRBV7-2, the J call TRBJ1-2; tentative D call: TRBD1 (5 bases). Germline CDR1 reads SGHTA; CDR2 reads FQGNSA. Trimming took off 6 bases at V and 8 bases at J, with 16 bases between the two ends. The CDR3 covers 13 residues. CDR3 DNA sequence: TGTGCCAGCAGTTTAACCGGGACTAAAGGCTACACCTTC. Translation gives CASSLTGTKGYTF.

The V and J genes are TRBV7-2 and TRBJ2-7; possibly TRBD2 for D (5 bases). The germline V and J ends were trimmed by 3 bases and 5 bases, with 17 bases remaining between them. CDR1 and CDR2 from the germline V gene are SGHTA and FQGNSA. The CDR3 extends over 15 amino acids. The CDR3 sequence is CASSFDPQRTDEQYF. The DNA for the CDR3 is TGTGCCAGCAGCTTCGACCCCCAGCGGACGGACGAGCAGTACTTC.